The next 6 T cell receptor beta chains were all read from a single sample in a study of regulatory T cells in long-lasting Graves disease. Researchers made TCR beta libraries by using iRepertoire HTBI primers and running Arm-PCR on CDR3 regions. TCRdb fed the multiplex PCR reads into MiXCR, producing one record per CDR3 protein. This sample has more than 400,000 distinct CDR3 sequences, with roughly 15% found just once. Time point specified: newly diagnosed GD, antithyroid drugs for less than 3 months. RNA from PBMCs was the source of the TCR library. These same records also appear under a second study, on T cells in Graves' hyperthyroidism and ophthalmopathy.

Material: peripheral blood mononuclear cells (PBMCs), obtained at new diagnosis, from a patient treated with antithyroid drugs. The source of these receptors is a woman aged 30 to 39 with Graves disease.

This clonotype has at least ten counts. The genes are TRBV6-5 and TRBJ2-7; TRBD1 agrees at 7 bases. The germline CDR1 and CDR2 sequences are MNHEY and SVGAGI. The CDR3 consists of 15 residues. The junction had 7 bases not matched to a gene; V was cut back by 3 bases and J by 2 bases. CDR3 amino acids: CASSYGDRVPYEQYF. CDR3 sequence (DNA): TGTGCCAGCAGTTATGGAGACAGGGTCCCCTACGAGCAGTACTTC.

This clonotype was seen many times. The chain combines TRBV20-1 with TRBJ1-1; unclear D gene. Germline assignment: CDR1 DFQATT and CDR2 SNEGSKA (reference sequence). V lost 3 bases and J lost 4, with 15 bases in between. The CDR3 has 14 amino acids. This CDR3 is CSASGRGLSTEAFF. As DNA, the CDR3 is TGCAGTGCTAGTGGCCGAGGGTTGAGCACTGAAGCTTTCTTT.

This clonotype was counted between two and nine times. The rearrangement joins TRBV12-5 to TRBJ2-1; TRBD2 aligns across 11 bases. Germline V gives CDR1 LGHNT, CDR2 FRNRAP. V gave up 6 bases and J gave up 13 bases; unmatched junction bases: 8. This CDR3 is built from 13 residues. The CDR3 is CASGGGTSGLQFF. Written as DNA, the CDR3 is TGTGCTAGTGGGGGGGGGACTAGCGGCCTACAGTTCTTC.

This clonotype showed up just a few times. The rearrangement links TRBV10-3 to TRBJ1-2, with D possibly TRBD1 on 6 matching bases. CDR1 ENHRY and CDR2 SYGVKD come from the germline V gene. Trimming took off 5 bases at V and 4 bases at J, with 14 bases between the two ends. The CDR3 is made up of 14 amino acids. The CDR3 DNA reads TGTGCCATCAGTTTCCGGGACATAGGCTATGGCTACACCTTC. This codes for CAISFRDIGYGYTF.

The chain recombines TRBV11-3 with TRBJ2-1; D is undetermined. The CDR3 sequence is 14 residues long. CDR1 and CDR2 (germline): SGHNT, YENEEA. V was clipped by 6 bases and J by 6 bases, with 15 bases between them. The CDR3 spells CASSSNGWLNEQFF. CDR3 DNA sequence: TGTGCCAGCAGTTCCAACGGCTGGCTCAATGAGCAGTTCTTC.

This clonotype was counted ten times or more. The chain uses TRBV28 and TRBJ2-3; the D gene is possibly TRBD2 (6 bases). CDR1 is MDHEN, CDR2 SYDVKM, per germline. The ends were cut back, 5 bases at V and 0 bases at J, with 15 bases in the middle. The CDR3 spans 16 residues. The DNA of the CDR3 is TGTGCCAGCAGTGCCCCAGCGGGCCCTAGCACAGATACGCAGTATTTT. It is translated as CASSAPAGPSTDTQYF.